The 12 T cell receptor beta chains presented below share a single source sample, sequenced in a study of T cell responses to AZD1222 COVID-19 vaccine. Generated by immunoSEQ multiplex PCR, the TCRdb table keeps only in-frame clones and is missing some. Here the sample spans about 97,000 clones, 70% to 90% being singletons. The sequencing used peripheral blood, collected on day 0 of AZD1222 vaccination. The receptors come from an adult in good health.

CDR3 DNA sequence: TGTGCCAGCGGGAAGGACGGATCCTACAATGAGCAGTTCTTC. The encoded protein is CASGKDGSYNEQFF. The chain recombines TRBV6-5 with TRBJ2-1; D is uncertain. Germline CDR1 MNHEY, CDR2 SVGAGI. The CDR3 is 14 amino acids. Trimming stripped 8 bases from V and 1 base from J, with 12 bases between.

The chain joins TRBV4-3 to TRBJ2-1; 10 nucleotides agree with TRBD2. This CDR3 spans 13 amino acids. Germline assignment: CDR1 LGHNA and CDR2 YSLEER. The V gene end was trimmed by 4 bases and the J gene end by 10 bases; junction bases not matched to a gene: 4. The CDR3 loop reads CASSPYSGGEQFF. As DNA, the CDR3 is TGCGCCAGCAGCCCTTATAGCGGGGGGGAGCAGTTCTTC.

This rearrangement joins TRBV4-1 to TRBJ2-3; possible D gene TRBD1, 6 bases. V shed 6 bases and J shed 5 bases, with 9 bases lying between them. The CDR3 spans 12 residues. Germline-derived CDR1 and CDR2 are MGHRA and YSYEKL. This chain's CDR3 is CASRTGQDTQYF. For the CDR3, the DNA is TGCGCCAGCAGGACGGGACAAGATACGCAGTATTTT.

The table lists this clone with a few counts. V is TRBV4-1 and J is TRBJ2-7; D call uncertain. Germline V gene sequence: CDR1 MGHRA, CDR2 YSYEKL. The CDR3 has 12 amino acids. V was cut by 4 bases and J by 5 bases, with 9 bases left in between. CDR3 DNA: TGCGCCAGCAGCCCTGACCTGGACGAGCAGTACTTC. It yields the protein CASSPDLDEQYF.

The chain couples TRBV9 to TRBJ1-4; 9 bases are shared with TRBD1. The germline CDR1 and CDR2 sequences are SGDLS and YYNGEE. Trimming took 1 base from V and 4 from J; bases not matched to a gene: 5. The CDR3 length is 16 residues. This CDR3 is CASSVNPGQGNEKLFF. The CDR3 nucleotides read TGTGCCAGCAGCGTAAATCCGGGACAGGGTAATGAAAAACTGTTTTTT.

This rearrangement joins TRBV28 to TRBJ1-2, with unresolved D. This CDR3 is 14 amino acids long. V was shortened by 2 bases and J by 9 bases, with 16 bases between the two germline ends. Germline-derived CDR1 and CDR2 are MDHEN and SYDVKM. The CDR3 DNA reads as TGTGCCAGCAGTTTAGAAACGGCCACGTCTCGCTACACCTTC. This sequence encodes CASSLETATSRYTF.

This CDR3 reads CASYRGRKNIQYF. CDR3 DNA: TGTGCCTCCTATAGGGGGAGAAAAAACATTCAGTACTTC. The chain is built from TRBV30 and TRBJ2-4, with a possible D match to TRBD1 (6 bases). Germline V lookup: CDR1 GTSNPN, CDR2 SVGIG (reference sequence). The length of the CDR3 is 13 residues. V gave up 7 bases and J gave up 4 bases, with 14 bases separating them.

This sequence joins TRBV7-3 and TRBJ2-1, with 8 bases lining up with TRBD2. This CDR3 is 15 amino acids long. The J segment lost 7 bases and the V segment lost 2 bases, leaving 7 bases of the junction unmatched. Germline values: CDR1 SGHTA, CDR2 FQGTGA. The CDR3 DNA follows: TGTGCCAGCAGCTTACAACTAGCGGCTACGAATGAGCAGTTCTTC. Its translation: CASSLQLAATNEQFF.

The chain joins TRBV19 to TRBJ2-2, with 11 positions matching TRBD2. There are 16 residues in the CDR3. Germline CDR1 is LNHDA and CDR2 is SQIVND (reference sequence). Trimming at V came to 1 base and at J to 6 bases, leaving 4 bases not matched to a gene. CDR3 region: CASSIVSGGAAGELFF. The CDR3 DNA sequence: TGTGCCAGTAGTATAGTTAGCGGGGGGGCCGCCGGGGAGCTGTTTTTT. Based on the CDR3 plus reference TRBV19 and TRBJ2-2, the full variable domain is DGGITQSPKYLFRKEGQNVTLSCEQNLNHDAMYWYRQDPGQGLRLIYYSQIVNDFQKGDIAEGYSVSREKKESFPLTVTSAQKNPTAFYLCASSIVSGGAAGELFFGEGSRLTVL.

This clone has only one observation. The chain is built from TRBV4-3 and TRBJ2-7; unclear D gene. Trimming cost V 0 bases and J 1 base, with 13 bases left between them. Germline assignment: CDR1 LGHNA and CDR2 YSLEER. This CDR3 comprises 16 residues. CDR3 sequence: CASSQEATRDSYEQYF. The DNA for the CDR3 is TGCGCCAGCAGCCAAGAGGCCACCCGAGATTCCTACGAGCAGTACTTC.

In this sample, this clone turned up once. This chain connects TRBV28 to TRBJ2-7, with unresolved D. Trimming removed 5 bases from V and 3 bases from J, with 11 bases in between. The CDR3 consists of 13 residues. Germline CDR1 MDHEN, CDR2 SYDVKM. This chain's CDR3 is CASSPPGFYEQYF. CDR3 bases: TGTGCCAGCAGTCCCCCCGGCTTCTACGAGCAGTACTTC.

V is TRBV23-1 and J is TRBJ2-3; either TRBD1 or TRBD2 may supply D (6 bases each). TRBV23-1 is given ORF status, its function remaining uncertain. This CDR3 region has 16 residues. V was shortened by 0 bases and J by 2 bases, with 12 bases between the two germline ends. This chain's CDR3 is CASSQSLRGPTDTQYF. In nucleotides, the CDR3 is TGCGCCAGCAGTCAATCGCTACGGGGGCCCACAGATACGCAGTATTTT.